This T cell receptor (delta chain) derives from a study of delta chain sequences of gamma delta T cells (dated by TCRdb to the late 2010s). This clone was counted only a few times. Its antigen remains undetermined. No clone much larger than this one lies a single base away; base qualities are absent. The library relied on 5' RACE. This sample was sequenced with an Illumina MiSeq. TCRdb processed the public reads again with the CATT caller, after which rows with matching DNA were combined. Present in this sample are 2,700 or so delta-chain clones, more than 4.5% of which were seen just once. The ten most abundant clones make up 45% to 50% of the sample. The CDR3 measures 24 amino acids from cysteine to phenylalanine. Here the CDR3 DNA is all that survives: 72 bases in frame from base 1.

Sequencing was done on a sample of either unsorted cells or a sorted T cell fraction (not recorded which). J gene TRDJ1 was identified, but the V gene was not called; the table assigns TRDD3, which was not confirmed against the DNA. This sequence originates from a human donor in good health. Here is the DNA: TGTTCGGCTCTTGGGGCTACTTCCTATTCATACTGGGGGATACGCTGGAGTGGGGGCGATAAACTCATCTTT. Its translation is CSALGATSYSYWGIRWSGGDKLIF.